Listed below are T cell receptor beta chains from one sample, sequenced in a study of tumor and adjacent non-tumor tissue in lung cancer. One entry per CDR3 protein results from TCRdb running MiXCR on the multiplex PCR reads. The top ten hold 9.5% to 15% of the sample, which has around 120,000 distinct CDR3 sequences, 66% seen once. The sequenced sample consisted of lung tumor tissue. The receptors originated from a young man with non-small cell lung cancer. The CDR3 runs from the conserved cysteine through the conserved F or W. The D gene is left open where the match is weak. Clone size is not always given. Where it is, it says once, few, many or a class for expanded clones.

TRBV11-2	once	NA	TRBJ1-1	TGTGCCAGCAGCCCAATGACTGCCGCTGAAGCTTTTTTT	CASSPMTAAEAFF
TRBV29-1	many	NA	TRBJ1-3	TGCAGCGTTGAAGATCCCTGGGCAGGCAGCTCTGGAAACACCATATATTTT	CSVEDPWAGSSGNTIYF
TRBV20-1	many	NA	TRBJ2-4	TGCAGTGCTAGCCCAAGTGGGGGTGACATTCAGTACTTC	CSASPSGGDIQYF
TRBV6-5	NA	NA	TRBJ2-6	TGTGTCAGCAGTTGGAACTCAGGGTCTGGGGCCAACGTCCTGACTTTC	CVSSWNSGSGANVLTF
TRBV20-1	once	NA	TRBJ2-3	TGCAGTTCTAGACCTCCGGGACTTCGCACAGATACACAGTATTTT	CSSRPPGLRTDTQYF
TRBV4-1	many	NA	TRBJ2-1	TGCGCCAGCAGCCAGTTGCAGGGAAGAACCGACAATGAGCAGTTCTTC	CASSQLQGRTDNEQFF
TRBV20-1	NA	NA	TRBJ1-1	TGCAGTGCCACGGCGGGGCCTGAGACTTTCTTT	CSATAGPETFF
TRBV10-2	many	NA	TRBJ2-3	TGCGCCAGCAGTGCTAGCACAGATACGCAGTATTTT	CASSASTDTQYF
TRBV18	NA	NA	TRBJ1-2	TGTGCCAGCTCACGGGGCAGGGAAGGAGACTATACCTTC	CASSRGREGDYTF
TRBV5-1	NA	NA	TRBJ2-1	TGCGCCAGCAGCTTGTCAGCTAGGGGGGCCTACAATGAGCAGTTCTTC	CASSLSARGAYNEQFF
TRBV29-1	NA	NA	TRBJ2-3	TGCAACGTTGAGATGCTTCCCAGCACAGATACGCAGTATTTT	CNVEMLPSTDTQYF
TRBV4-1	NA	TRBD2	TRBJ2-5	TGCGCCAGCAGCCAAGATACACAAGCGGGAGAAGAGACCCAGTACTTC	CASSQDTQAGEETQYF
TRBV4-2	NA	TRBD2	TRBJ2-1	TGTGGCAGCAGCCAAGTAGCGGGTCTAGACTACAATGAGCAGTTCTTC	CGSSQVAGLDYNEQFF
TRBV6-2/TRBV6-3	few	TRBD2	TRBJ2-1	TGTGCCAGCAGCCGGACTAGCGGAGGCTACAATGAGCAGTTCTTC	CASSRTSGGYNEQFF
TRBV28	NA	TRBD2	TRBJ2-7	TGTGCCAGCAACCGTCGGGGGGGCGGTGTCTCCTACGAGCAGTACTTC	CASNRRGGGVSYEQYF
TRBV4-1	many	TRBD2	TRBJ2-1	TGCGCCAGCAGGAAGACTAGCCGCTCCTACAATGAGCAGTTCTTC	CASRKTSRSYNEQFF
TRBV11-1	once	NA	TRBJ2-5	TGTGCCAGCAGCTCAACTGGTCATCTCGGGGAGACCCAGTACTTC	CASSSTGHLGETQYF
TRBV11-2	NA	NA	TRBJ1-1	TGTGCTAGCAGCTTTACAGTGAACACTGAAGCTTTTTTT	CASSFTVNTEAFF
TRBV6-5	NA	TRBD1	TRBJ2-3	TGTGCCAGCAGTTCGATACAGGGGGCTGGCATAGATACGCAGTATTTT	CASSSIQGAGIDTQYF
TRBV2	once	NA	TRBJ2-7	TGTGCCAGCACCGACCTAGCGAGCTCCCACGAGCAGTACTTC	CASTDLASSHEQYF
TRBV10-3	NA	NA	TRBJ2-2	TGTGCCATCACGAGGGGACGGGGGGACACCCGGGAGCTGTTTTTT	CAITRGRGDTRELFF
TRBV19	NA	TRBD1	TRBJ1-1	TGTGCCAGCAAACCCGGTAGGACAGGGTGGGCTATCTTT	CASKPGRTGWAIF
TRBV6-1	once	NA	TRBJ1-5	TGTGCCAGCAGTATACAATCGCGCAATCAGCCCCAGCATTTT	CASSIQSRNQPQHF
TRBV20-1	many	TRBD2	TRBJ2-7	TGCAGTGCTAGAGATTTAAGAAGCGGGAGTTACTTCTACGAGCAGTACTTC	CSARDLRSGSYFYEQYF
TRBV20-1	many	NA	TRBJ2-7	TGCAGTGTCCAGGGTGTCTACGAGCAGTACTTC	CSVQGVYEQYF
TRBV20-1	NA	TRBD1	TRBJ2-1	TGCAGTGCAGGGGGGACAGGGGGCTTCTACAATGTGCAGTTCTTT	CSAGGTGGFYNVQFF
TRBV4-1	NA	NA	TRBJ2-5	TGCGCCAGCAGCCAAGACGGAACTGCAAAAGAGACCCAGCACTTC	CASSQDGTAKETQHF
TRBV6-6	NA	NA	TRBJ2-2	TGTGCCAGCAGCAGAGGGCGAACCGGGGAGCTGTTTTTT	CASSRGRTGELFF
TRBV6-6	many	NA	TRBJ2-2	TGTGCCAGCAGTTATATACGATCCGGGGAGCTGTTTTTT	CASSYIRSGELFF
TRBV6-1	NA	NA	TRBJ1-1	TGTACCAGCAGTGAAGGTTGGGAGACTGAAGCTTTCTTT	CTSSEGWETEAFF
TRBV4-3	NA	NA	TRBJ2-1	TGCGCCAGCGGCCAGAGTCGACTGATCTCCTGCAATGAGCAGTTCTTC	CASGQSRLISCNEQFF
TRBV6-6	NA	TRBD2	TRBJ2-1	TGTGCCAGCAGTTCCGGGACTAGCGGGGTAAGCTCCTACAAGGAGCAGTTCTTC	CASSSGTSGVSSYKEQFF
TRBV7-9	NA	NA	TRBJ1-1	TGTGCCATCAGTCAACAGGATCTTGAAGCTTTCTTT	CAISQQDLEAFF
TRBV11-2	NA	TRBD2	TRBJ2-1	TGTGCCAGCAGCAACAAAGGGACTAGCGGGATGTATGAGCAGTTCTTC	CASSNKGTSGMYEQFF
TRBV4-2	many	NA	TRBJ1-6	TGTGCCAGCAGCCAAGACTTAGATTTTAATTCACCCCTCCACTTT	CASSQDLDFNSPLHF
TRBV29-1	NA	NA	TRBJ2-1	TGCAGCGTCGAAGACAGCGTGGGATGGTATGAGCAGTTCTTC	CSVEDSVGWYEQFF
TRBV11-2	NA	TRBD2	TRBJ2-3	TGTACCAGTAGCTCCCCCTGGACTAGCGGCACAGATACGCAGTATTTT	CTSSSPWTSGTDTQYF
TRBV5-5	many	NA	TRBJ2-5	TGTGCCAGCAGCTTGGTTGGTGGGTTGGAGACCCAGTACTTC	CASSLVGGLETQYF
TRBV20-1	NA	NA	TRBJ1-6	TGTAGTGCTAGAGCCTCCGGCAGGAGCTCCTATAATTCACCCCTCCACTTT	CSARASGRSSYNSPLHF
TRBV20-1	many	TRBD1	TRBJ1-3	TGCAGTGCTAGGGGACAGGCAAGCTCTGGAAACACCATATATTTT	CSARGQASSGNTIYF
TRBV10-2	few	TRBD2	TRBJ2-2	TGCGCCAACAGTGAGCGGGAGACATTGTCCGGGGAGCTGTTTTTT	CANSERETLSGELFF
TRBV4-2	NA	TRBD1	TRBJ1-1	TGTACCAACAGCCTCCGACAGGGGAACACTGAAGCTTTCTTT	CTNSLRQGNTEAFF
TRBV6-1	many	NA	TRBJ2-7	TGTGCCACTCTTAACCGGGACTTCCACGAGCAGTACTTC	CATLNRDFHEQYF
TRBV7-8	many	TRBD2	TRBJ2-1	TGTGCCAGCAGCTTAAAGTCTGCCGGGACTAGTCGCAGTGAGCAGTTCTTC	CASSLKSAGTSRSEQFF